This is a list of T cell receptor beta chains from one sample in a study of PD-1 blockade in classical Hodgkin lymphoma. Sequencing used immunoSEQ multiplex PCR; TCRdb keeps in-frame clones, though not all of them. This table has approximately 21,000 clones, more than 80% appearing once. Here the sequenced sample was peripheral blood mononuclear cells (PBMCs), taken before the fourth cycle of nivolumab. Source of these receptors: a human donor with classical Hodgkin lymphoma. The CDR3 runs from the conserved cysteine through the conserved F or W. Each record gives: V gene, D gene, clone size, J gene, CDR3 DNA, CDR3 protein. A D gene is named only where the DNA matches it firmly. Rows may omit the clone size; those that give it use once, few, many or a size class.

V: TRBV19
D: TRBD2
size: few
J: TRBJ2-1
DNA: TGTGCCAGTAGTATAGCAGCTAGCGGGAGCCTTTCTGAGCAGTTCTTC
CDR3: CASSIAASGSLSEQFF

V: TRBV6-5
D: -
size: -
J: TRBJ2-7
DNA: TGTGCCAGCAGTTACGTAGAGGCGAGCTCCTACGAGCAGTACTTC
CDR3: CASSYVEASSYEQYF

V: TRBV27
D: -
size: -
J: TRBJ1-5
DNA: TGTGCCAGCAGTTTAGGTGGGGGACCCCCGGCGCCCCAGCATTTT
CDR3: CASSLGGGPPAPQHF

V: TRBV7-9
D: -
size: -
J: TRBJ2-7
DNA: TGTGCCAGCAGCGCGCAGGGGGGGCACGAGCAGTACTTC
CDR3: CASSAQGGHEQYF

V: TRBV30
D: -
size: -
J: TRBJ2-1
DNA: TGTGCCTGGAGTGTAAGCGGAGTCGCCTACAATGAGCAGTTCTTC
CDR3: CAWSVSGVAYNEQFF

V: TRBV18
D: TRBD2
size: once
J: TRBJ2-1
DNA: TGTGCCAGCTCACCACCGGGACTACTGAGCTCCTACAATGAGCAGTTCTTC
CDR3: CASSPPGLLSSYNEQFF

V: TRBV29-1
D: TRBD2
size: -
J: TRBJ2-1
DNA: TGCAGTGCTCTACCCTCCGGCGGGAGGATCAATGAGCAGTTCTTC
CDR3: CSALPSGGRINEQFF

V: TRBV5-6
D: TRBD1
size: -
J: TRBJ1-1
DNA: TGTGCCAGCAGCGTAAACCCGGGGGCAGGGGGCGCTGAAGCTTTCTTT
CDR3: CASSVNPGAGGAEAFF

V: TRBV30
D: TRBD1
size: -
J: TRBJ2-5
DNA: TGTGCCTGCATCACAGGGGGGGAGACCCAGTACTTC
CDR3: CACITGGETQYF

V: TRBV4-1
D: -
size: -
J: TRBJ2-3
DNA: TGCGCCAGCAGCCAAGTTGATACGCAGTATTTT
CDR3: CASSQVDTQYF

V: TRBV27
D: TRBD2
size: -
J: TRBJ2-5
DNA: TGTGCCAGCAGGGGGACTAGTGAAGAGACCCAGTACTTC
CDR3: CASRGTSEETQYF

V: TRBV7-8
D: -
size: -
J: TRBJ2-7
DNA: TGTGCCAGCAGTCTAACAGGGCCCCCAGCCTACGAGCAGTACTTC
CDR3: CASSLTGPPAYEQYF

V: TRBV18
D: TRBD1
size: few
J: TRBJ2-7
DNA: TGTGCCAGCTCCACAGGGGTTGTCGAGCAGTACTTC
CDR3: CASSTGVVEQYF

V: TRBV11-1
D: -
size: -
J: TRBJ1-5
DNA: TGTGCCAGCAGCTTAACTGAGGATCAGCCCCAGCATTTT
CDR3: CASSLTEDQPQHF

V: TRBV19
D: TRBD1
size: -
J: TRBJ1-5
DNA: TGTGCCAGTAGTATTAGGGAGGGGGCCGATAATCAGCCCCAGCATTTT
CDR3: CASSIREGADNQPQHF

V: TRBV7-2
D: -
size: -
J: TRBJ2-3
DNA: TGTGCCAGCAGCGGTCTGGAGACTCGGCGTACGCAGTATTTT
CDR3: CASSGLETRRTQYF

V: TRBV27
D: TRBD1
size: once
J: TRBJ2-1
DNA: TGTGCCAGCAGCCCAGGGGGCTCCTACAATGAGCAGTTCTTC
CDR3: CASSPGGSYNEQFF

V: TRBV2
D: TRBD1
size: -
J: TRBJ1-2
DNA: TGTGCCAGCAGTGAAACAGGGGGCGGGAGCTATGGCTACACCTTC
CDR3: CASSETGGGSYGYTF

V: TRBV4-3
D: TRBD1
size: -
J: TRBJ1-1
DNA: TGCGCCAGCAGCCAAGATCCTCGACAGGGGTACACTGAAGCTTTCTTT
CDR3: CASSQDPRQGYTEAFF

V: TRBV7-2
D: TRBD1
size: -
J: TRBJ2-7
DNA: TGTGCCAGCAGCCTTCAGACAGGGGGGAGCTACGAGCAGTACTTC
CDR3: CASSLQTGGSYEQYF

V: TRBV28
D: -
size: -
J: TRBJ1-5
DNA: TGTGCCAGCAGACCGGAACAGGAGTACAATCAGCCCCAGCATTTT
CDR3: CASRPEQEYNQPQHF

V: TRBV11-2
D: -
size: -
J: TRBJ2-4
DNA: TGTGCCAGCAGCCCAAGGAGGTATTTAGCCAAAAACATTCAGTACTTC
CDR3: CASSPRRYLAKNIQYF

V: TRBV5-4
D: TRBD2
size: -
J: TRBJ2-7
DNA: TGTGCCAGCACCAATGGACTAGCGGGGGGCTACGAGCAGTACTTC
CDR3: CASTNGLAGGYEQYF

V: TRBV6-1
D: -
size: -
J: TRBJ1-6
DNA: TGTGCCAGCAGTGCCGGACAGCCGAGCTCCTATAATTCACCCCTCCACTTT
CDR3: CASSAGQPSSYNSPLHF

V: TRBV7-2
D: -
size: -
J: TRBJ1-1
DNA: TGTGCCAGCAGCGCAGACCGGAACACTGAAGCTTTCTTT
CDR3: CASSADRNTEAFF

V: TRBV29-1
D: TRBD1
size: -
J: TRBJ2-7
DNA: TGCAGCGTTGAAGATCCTCACAGGGGGCAGCTACACGAGCAGTACTTC
CDR3: CSVEDPHRGQLHEQYF

V: TRBV7-6
D: -
size: -
J: TRBJ2-7
DNA: TGTGCCAGCAGTTTAGTTCCGTACGAGCAGTACTTC
CDR3: CASSLVPYEQYF

V: TRBV9
D: -
size: -
J: TRBJ2-5
DNA: TGTGCCAGCAGCGTAGTTCCAGGGAGAGCCTCCCGAGAGACCCAGTACTTC
CDR3: CASSVVPGRASRETQYF

V: TRBV19
D: -
size: -
J: TRBJ2-7
DNA: TGTGCCAGTAGTGCTCAGGGGTCTGCCTACGAGCAGTACTTC
CDR3: CASSAQGSAYEQYF

V: TRBV23-1
D: -
size: -
J: TRBJ2-1
DNA: TGCGCCAGCAGTCAATCGTTGGCCCAAATTCCTTTACCCCGAGATTACAATGAGCAGTTCTTC
CDR3: CASSQSLAQIPLPRDYNEQFF

V: TRBV2
D: -
size: -
J: TRBJ2-7
DNA: TGTGCCAGCAGCGTCGCCAGGGGGGCTTACGAGCAGTACTTC
CDR3: CASSVARGAYEQYF

V: TRBV5-4
D: -
size: few
J: TRBJ1-1
DNA: TGTGCCAGCAGCCCGACGGTAATGAACACTGAAGCTTTCTTT
CDR3: CASSPTVMNTEAFF

V: TRBV18
D: -
size: -
J: TRBJ1-2
DNA: TGTGCCAGCTCACCGCCGGCAGTCACCTATGGCTACACCTTC
CDR3: CASSPPAVTYGYTF

V: TRBV4-3
D: TRBD2
size: -
J: TRBJ2-1
DNA: TGCGCCAGCAGCCAACCAACGGGTAGCGGGGGTGTTACGGATGAGCAGTTCTTC
CDR3: CASSQPTGSGGVTDEQFF

V: TRBV21-1
D: -
size: -
J: TRBJ1-2
DNA: TGTGCCAGCAGGATTGTCTATGGCTACACCTTC
CDR3: CASRIVYGYTF

V: TRBV7-6
D: -
size: few
J: TRBJ2-1
DNA: TGTGCCAGCAGCTTAGGGACAGCTGAGCAGTTCTTC
CDR3: CASSLGTAEQFF

V: TRBV4-2
D: -
size: -
J: TRBJ1-2
DNA: TGTGCCAGCAGCCAAGATAAGAGGCACTATGGCTACACCTTC
CDR3: CASSQDKRHYGYTF

V: TRBV5-6
D: TRBD1
size: -
J: TRBJ2-5
DNA: TGTGCCAGCAGCGGCAGGGGGCGGGAGACCCAGTACTTC
CDR3: CASSGRGRETQYF

V: TRBV5-1
D: TRBD1
size: -
J: TRBJ1-1
DNA: TGCGCCAGCAGCGTCTGGACAGGGGGCGGGAACACTGAAGCTTTCTTT
CDR3: CASSVWTGGGNTEAFF

V: TRBV28
D: -
size: -
J: TRBJ1-1
DNA: TGTGCCAGCAGTTTAAGGCATCTCACTGAAGCTTTCTTT
CDR3: CASSLRHLTEAFF

V: TRBV5-1
D: -
size: -
J: TRBJ2-5
DNA: TGCGCCAGCAGCTTGGCGAATCAAGAGACCCAGTACTTC
CDR3: CASSLANQETQYF

V: TRBV5-6
D: -
size: -
J: TRBJ1-2
DNA: TGTGCCAGCAGCTTGGAGGGGCTTGGCTACACCTTC
CDR3: CASSLEGLGYTF